These T cell receptor beta chains were read from a single sample in a study of T cell repertoires in cytomegalovirus infection. MiXCR, applied by TCRdb to the reads, yields one record per CDR3 protein. The sample gives around 180,000 distinct CDR3 sequences, about 21% of which show up once; around 3.2% is in the top ten. Sequencing was carried out using PBMCs. The receptors here all came from a human donor in good health (CMV status not recorded). Some clones in this sample may be carry-over from other donors' samples. Both conserved end residues are part of each CDR3. Each record gives: clone size, D gene, J gene, V gene, CDR3 protein, CDR3 DNA. The D gene is left open where the match is weak. Clone size is shown for a subset of rows, as once, few, many or a class of expanded clone.

NA,NA,TRBJ2-2,TRBV7-3,CASSPTGRQVPGELFF,TGTGCCAGCAGCCCGACCGGCCGACAGGTCCCCGGGGAGCTGTTTTTT
many,NA,TRBJ1-5,TRBV7-9,CASRLTAYSNQPQHF,TGTGCCAGCAGATTAACGGCTTATAGCAATCAGCCCCAGCATTTT
few,NA,TRBJ1-1,TRBV5-6,CASSSGPATNTEAFF,TGTGCCAGCAGCTCGGGCCCAGCCACGAACACTGAAGCTTTCTTT
many,TRBD1,TRBJ1-1,TRBV7-3,CASSLTYQGATIMNTEAFF,TGTGCCAGCAGCTTAACGTACCAGGGGGCTACAATCATGAACACTGAAGCTTTCTTT
few,TRBD2,TRBJ2-3,TRBV20-1,CSAGGRTDTQYF,TGCAGCGCAGGCGGGAGGACAGATACGCAGTATTTT
many,NA,TRBJ2-5,TRBV12-3/TRBV12-4,CASSLVGQEATQYF,TGTGCCAGCAGTTTAGTGGGGCAGGAGGCGACCCAGTACTTC
NA,NA,TRBJ2-1,TRBV7-3,CASRSVNNEQFF,TGTGCCAGTCGGTCCGTGAACAATGAGCAGTTCTTC
few,NA,TRBJ1-2,TRBV7-9,CASSLDRSHGYTF,TGTGCCAGCAGCTTAGATCGGAGCCATGGCTACACCTTC
NA,NA,TRBJ2-1,TRBV7-2,CVSSVSIRGNEQFF,TGTGTCAGCAGCGTTTCAATAAGGGGCAATGAGCAGTTCTTC
NA,TRBD1,TRBJ2-3,TRBV28,CASSVGTGPDTQYF,TGTGCCAGCAGTGTCGGGACAGGGCCAGATACGCAGTATTTT
many,TRBD2,TRBJ2-2,TRBV12-3/TRBV12-4,CASSLLAVNTGELFF,TGTGCCAGCAGTTTACTAGCGGTGAACACCGGGGAGCTGTTTTTT
few,TRBD1,TRBJ1-2,TRBV9,CASSVNTGTDVDGYTF,TGTGCCAGCAGCGTAAACACCGGGACAGATGTCGATGGCTACACCTTC
few,TRBD1,TRBJ2-3,TRBV29-1,CSVAPGTGRDTQYF,TGCAGCGTGGCCCCGGGGACAGGGAGAGATACGCAGTATTTT
few,NA,TRBJ2-5,TRBV2,CASSRGTTVLQETQYF,TGTGCCAGCAGTCGCGGAACCACAGTACTACAAGAGACCCAGTACTTC
many,NA,TRBJ1-3,TRBV28,CASTPGGTQGSGNTIYF,TGTGCCAGCACTCCCGGCGGGACACAGGGCTCTGGAAACACCATATATTTT
many,NA,TRBJ2-7,TRBV7-9,CASSLDRDSFEQYF,TGTGCCAGCAGCTTAGACCGGGACTCTTTCGAGCAGTACTTC
many,TRBD2,TRBJ2-5,TRBV7-2,CASSLVNGRAETQYF,TGTGCCAGCAGCTTAGTTAACGGGAGGGCGGAGACCCAGTACTTC
NA,NA,TRBJ1-5,TRBV6-5,CASRIAGNQPQHF,TGTGCCAGCCGCATAGCGGGGAATCAGCCCCAGCATTTT
few,TRBD2,TRBJ2-5,TRBV7-6,CASSSRLAGVSQETQYF,TGTGCCAGCAGCTCCAGACTAGCGGGAGTTAGCCAAGAGACCCAGTACTTC
many,NA,TRBJ2-2,TRBV7-6,CASSLGRINTGELFF,TGTGCCAGCAGCTTAGGTCGGATTAACACCGGGGAGCTGTTTTTT
few,TRBD2,TRBJ2-1,TRBV6-2/TRBV6-3,CASRLFTSGAYNEQFF,TGTGCCAGCAGACTATTCACTAGCGGAGCCTACAATGAGCAGTTCTTC
few,NA,TRBJ2-5,TRBV2,CASSVLEETQYF,TGTGCCAGCAGTGTATTGGAAGAGACCCAGTACTTC
many,TRBD2,TRBJ2-5,TRBV11-2,CASSTGTSGTQETQYF,TGTGCCAGCAGCACCGGGACTAGCGGGACCCAAGAGACCCAGTACTTC
NA,TRBD1,TRBJ1-2,TRBV4-2,CASSQAIRDRVHLDYTF,TGTGCCAGCAGCCAAGCTATTCGGGACAGGGTCCACCTCGACTACACCTTC
few,TRBD2,TRBJ2-7,TRBV7-9,CASSLRTAGATYEQYF,TGTGCCAGCAGCTTACGTACCGCGGGAGCCACCTACGAGCAGTACTTC
many,NA,TRBJ2-4,TRBV6-2/TRBV6-3,CASSPAQRAYIQYF,TGTGCCAGCAGTCCTGCCCAACGGGCGTACATTCAGTACTTC
many,NA,TRBJ1-5,TRBV18,CASSPQRLQGNQPQHF,TGTGCCAGCTCACCTCAACGCCTACAGGGTAATCAGCCCCAGCATTTT
NA,NA,TRBJ2-7,TRBV6-6,CASSLSTSMATSYEQYF,TGTGCCAGCAGCTTAAGTACCAGTATGGCCACCTCCTACGAGCAGTACTTC
many,NA,TRBJ1-6,TRBV7-8,CASSNGQGLSSPLHF,TGTGCCAGCAGCAACGGGCAGGGGCTCTCTTCACCCCTCCACTTT
once,NA,TRBJ2-3,TRBV11-2,CASSSQNSGTDTQYF,TGTGCCAGCAGCTCGCAAAACAGCGGCACAGATACGCAGTATTTT
few,NA,TRBJ2-3,TRBV7-9,CASSSYTSPDTQYF,TGTGCCAGCAGCTCTTACACTAGCCCAGATACGCAGTATTTT
many,TRBD2,TRBJ2-2,TRBV29-1,CSAMTGLALTGELFF,TGCAGCGCCATGACGGGACTAGCTTTGACCGGGGAGCTGTTTTTT
NA,NA,TRBJ2-7,TRBV19,CASSTGDMYEQYF,TGTGCCAGTAGTACCGGGGACATGTACGAGCAGTACTTC
few,NA,TRBJ2-7,TRBV27,CASSPLPVGGPAEQYF,TGTGCCAGCAGTCCTCTACCGGTTGGGGGGCCGGCCGAGCAGTACTTC
NA,NA,TRBJ1-5,TRBV6-1,CASSEGNANQPQHF,TGTGCCAGCAGTGAAGGAAACGCGAATCAGCCCCAGCATTTT
NA,NA,TRBJ1-1,TRBV29-1,CSASNTEAFF,TGCAGCGCTTCAAACACTGAAGCTTTCTTT
few,TRBD1,TRBJ2-1,TRBV19,CASSIVTGKQFF,TGTGCCAGTAGTATAGTGACAGGGAAGCAGTTCTTC
few,TRBD1,TRBJ2-6,TRBV4-3,CASSQDRASGANVLTF,TGCGCCAGCAGCCAGGACAGGGCTTCTGGGGCCAACGTCCTGACTTTC
NA,NA,TRBJ1-4,TRBV19,CASSTRSKKLFF,TGTGCCAGTAGCACACGCTCGAAAAAACTGTTTTTT
few,NA,TRBJ2-7,TRBV20-1,CSASLTGSYEQYF,TGCAGTGCTAGCCTAACAGGCTCCTACGAGCAGTACTTC
many,NA,TRBJ2-4,TRBV7-2,CASSPSGVAKNIQYF,TGTGCCAGCAGCCCCTCGGGGGTAGCCAAAAACATTCAGTACTTC
many,NA,TRBJ1-3,TRBV7-2,CASSPGVNTIYF,TGTGCCAGCAGCCCCGGGGTGAACACCATATATTTT
NA,TRBD1,TRBJ1-4,TRBV5-4,CASSLDAGTGKKLFF,TGTGCCAGCAGCTTGGATGCCGGGACAGGGAAGAAACTGTTTTTT
many,NA,TRBJ1-5,TRBV6-6,CASSFSEDQPQHF,TGTGCCAGCAGTTTTTCCGAAGATCAGCCCCAGCATTTT